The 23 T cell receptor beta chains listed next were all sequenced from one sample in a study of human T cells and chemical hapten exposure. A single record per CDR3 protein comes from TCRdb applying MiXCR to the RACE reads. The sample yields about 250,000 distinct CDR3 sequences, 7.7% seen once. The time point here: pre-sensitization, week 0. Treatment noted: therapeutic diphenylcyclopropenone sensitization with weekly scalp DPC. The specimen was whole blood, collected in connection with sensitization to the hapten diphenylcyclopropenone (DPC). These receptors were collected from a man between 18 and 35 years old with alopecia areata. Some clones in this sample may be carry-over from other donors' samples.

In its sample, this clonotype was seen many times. CDR3 sequence: CASSYDRTYEQYV. The CDR3 DNA sequence: TGTGCCAGCAGTTACGACAGGACTTACGAGCAGTACGTC. The chain employs TRBV6-2 or TRBV6-3 and TRBJ2-7, with a possible D match to TRBD1 (6 bases). Germline V gene data show CDR1 as MNHEY and CDR2 as SVGEGT. Trimming took 2 bases from V and 4 from J, leaving 9 bases between them. The CDR3 totals 13 residues.

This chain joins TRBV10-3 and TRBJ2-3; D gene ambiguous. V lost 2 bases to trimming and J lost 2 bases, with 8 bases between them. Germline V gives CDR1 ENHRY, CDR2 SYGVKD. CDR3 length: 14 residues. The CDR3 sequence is CAISEPTYTDTQYF. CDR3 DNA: TGTGCCATCAGTGAGCCGACTTACACAGATACGCAGTATTTT.

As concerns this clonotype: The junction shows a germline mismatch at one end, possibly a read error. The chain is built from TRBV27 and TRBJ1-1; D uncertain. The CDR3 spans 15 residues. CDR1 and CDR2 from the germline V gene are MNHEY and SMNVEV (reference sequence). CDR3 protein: CASTPLGRSDTEAIF. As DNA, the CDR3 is TGTGCCAGCACCCCCCTGGGGAGAAGCGACACTGAAGCTATCTTT.

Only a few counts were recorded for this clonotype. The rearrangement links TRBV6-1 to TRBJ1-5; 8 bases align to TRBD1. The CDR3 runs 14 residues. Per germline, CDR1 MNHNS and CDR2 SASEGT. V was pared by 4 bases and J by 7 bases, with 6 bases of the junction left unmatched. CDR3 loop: CASSGDRGEQPQHF. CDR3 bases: TGTGCCAGCAGTGGAGACAGGGGTGAGCAGCCCCAGCATTTT.

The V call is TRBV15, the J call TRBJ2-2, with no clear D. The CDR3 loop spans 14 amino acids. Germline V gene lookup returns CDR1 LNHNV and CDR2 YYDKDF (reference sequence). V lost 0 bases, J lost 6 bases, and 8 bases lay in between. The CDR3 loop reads CATSRDRPPGELFF. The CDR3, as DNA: TGTGCCACCAGCAGAGATAGGCCCCCCGGGGAGCTGTTTTTT.

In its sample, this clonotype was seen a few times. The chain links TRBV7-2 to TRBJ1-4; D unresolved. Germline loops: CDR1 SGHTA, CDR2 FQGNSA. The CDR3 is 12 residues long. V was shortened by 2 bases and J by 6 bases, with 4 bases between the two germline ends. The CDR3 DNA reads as TGTGCCAGCAGCTTATCGGATGAAAAACTGTTTTTT. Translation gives CASSLSDEKLFF.

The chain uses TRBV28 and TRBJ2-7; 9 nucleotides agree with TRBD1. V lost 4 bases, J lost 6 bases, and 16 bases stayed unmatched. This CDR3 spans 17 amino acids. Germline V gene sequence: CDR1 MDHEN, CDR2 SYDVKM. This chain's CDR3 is CASSSVWDRDLFGEQYF. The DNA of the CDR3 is TGTGCCAGCAGTTCCGTCTGGGACAGGGATCTATTCGGCGAGCAGTACTTC.

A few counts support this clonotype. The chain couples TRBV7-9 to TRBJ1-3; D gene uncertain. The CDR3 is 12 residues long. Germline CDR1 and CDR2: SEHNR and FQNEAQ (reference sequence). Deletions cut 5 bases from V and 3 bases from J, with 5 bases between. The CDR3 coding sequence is TGTGCCAGCAGCCCCCATGGAAACACCATATATTTT. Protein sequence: CASSPHGNTIYF.

CDR3 sequence: CASSDAGRLAFF. In DNA form, the CDR3 reads TGTGCCAGCAGTGACGCGGGGCGTCTGGCTTTCTTT. V and J are TRBV25-1 and TRBJ1-1; the D gene is possibly TRBD1 (5 bases). Trimming cost V 3 bases and J 11 bases, with 13 bases left between them. This CDR3 comprises 12 residues. CDR1 and CDR2 from the germline V gene are MGHDK and SYGVNS.

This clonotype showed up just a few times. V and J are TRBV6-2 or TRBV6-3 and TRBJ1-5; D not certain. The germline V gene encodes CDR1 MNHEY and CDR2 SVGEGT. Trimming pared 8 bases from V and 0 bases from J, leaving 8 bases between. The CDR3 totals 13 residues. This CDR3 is CASVRNSNQPQHF. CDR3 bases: TGTGCCAGCGTCAGGAATAGCAATCAGCCCCAGCATTTT.

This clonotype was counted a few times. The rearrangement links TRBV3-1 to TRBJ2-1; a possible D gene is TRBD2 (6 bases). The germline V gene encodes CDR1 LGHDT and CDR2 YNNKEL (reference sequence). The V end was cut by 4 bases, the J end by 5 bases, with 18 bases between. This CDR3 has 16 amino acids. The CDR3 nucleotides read TGTGCCAGCAGCCCCGGGACTCCCCTGGTTAACAATGAGCAGTTCTTC. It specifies CASSPGTPLVNNEQFF.

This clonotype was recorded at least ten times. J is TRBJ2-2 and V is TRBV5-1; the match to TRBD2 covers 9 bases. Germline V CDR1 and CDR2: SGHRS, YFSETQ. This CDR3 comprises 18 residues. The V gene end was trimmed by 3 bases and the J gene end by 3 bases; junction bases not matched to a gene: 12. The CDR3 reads CASSSSRSGGGDTGELFF. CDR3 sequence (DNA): TGCGCCAGCAGCTCCTCCCGTAGCGGGGGAGGAGACACCGGGGAGCTGTTTTTT.

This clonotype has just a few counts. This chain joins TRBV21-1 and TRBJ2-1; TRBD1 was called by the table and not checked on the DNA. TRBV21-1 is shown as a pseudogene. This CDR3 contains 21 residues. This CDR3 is CASSKEGDERQGETTYNEQFF. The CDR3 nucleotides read TGTGCCAGCAGCAAAGAGGGTGATGAGAGGCAGGGCGAAACGACCTACAATGAGCAGTTCTTC.

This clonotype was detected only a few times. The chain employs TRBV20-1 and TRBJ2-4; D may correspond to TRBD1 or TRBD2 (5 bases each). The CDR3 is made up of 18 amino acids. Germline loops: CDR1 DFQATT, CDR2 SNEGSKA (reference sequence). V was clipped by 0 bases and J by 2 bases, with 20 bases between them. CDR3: CSARDYAQRGGSKNIQYF. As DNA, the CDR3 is TGCAGTGCTAGAGATTATGCCCAGAGGGGCGGGTCCAAAAACATTCAGTACTTC.

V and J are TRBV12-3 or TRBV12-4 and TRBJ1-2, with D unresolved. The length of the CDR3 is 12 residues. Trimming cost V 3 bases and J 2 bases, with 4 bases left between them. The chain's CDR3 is CASSFGNYGYTF. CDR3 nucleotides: TGTGCCAGCAGTTTCGGGAACTATGGCTACACCTTC.

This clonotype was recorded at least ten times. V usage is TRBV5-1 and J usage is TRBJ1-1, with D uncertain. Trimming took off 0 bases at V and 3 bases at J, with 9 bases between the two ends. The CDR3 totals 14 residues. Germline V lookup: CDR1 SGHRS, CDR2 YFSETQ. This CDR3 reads CASSLVSADTEAFF. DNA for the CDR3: TGCGCCAGCAGCTTGGTATCAGCCGACACTGAAGCTTTCTTT.

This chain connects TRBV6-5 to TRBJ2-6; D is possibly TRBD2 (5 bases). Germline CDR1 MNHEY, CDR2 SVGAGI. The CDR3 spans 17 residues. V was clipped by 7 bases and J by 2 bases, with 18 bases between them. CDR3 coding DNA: TGTGCCAGCACCACCGTCGGCGGGTCCCCTGGGGCCAACGTCCTGACTTTC. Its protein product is CASTTVGGSPGANVLTF.

The DNA of the CDR3 is TGTGCCAGCAGTTTACTAGGGGGAGCGGAAAAACTGTTTTTT. The encoded protein is CASSLLGGAEKLFF. This rearrangement joins TRBV27 to TRBJ1-4; D possibly corresponds to TRBD1 (6 bases). This CDR3 is built from 14 residues. Germline CDR1 is MNHEY and CDR2 is SMNVEV (reference sequence). Trimming shortened V by 2 bases and J by 8 bases, and 12 bases separated the two germline ends.

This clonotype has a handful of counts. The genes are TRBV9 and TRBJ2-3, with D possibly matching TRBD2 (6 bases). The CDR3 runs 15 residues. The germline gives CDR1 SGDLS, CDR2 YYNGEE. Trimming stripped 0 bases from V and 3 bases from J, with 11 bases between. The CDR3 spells CASSVEEGITDTQYF. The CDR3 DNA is TGTGCCAGCAGCGTAGAGGAGGGGATAACAGATACGCAGTATTTT.

The CDR3 bases are TGCGCCAGCAGCCAAGAAAGAGGGGCCTCCGGGGAGCTGTTTTTT. This encodes CASSQERGASGELFF. The J gene is TRBJ2-2, the V gene TRBV4-1, with D perhaps assigned TRBD1 or TRBD2 (5 bases each). In germline, CDR1 is MGHRA, CDR2 YSYEKL. The CDR3 is 15 amino acids. Trimming shortened V by 0 bases and J by 6 bases, and 11 bases separated the two germline ends.

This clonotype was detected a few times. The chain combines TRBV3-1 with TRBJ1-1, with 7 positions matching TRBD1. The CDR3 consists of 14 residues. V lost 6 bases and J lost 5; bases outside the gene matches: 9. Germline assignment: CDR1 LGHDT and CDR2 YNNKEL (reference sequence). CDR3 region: CASSPETGWTEAFF. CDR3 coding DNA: TGTGCCAGCAGTCCTGAGACAGGGTGGACTGAAGCTTTCTTT.

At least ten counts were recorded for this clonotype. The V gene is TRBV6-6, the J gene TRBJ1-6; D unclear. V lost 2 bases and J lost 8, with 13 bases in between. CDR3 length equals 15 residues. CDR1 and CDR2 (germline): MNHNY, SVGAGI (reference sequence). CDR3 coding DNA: TGTGCCAGCAGTTACAGGCCTGCCGGTGATTCACCCCTCCACTTT. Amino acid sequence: CASSYRPAGDSPLHF.

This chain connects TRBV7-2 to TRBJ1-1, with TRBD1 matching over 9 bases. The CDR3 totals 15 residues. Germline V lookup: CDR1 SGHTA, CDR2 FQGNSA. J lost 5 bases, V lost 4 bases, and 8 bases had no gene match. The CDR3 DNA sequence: TGTGCCAGCAGCTCAGGACAGGGGAGTGGAACTGAAGCTTTCTTT. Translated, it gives CASSSGQGSGTEAFF.